Here is one T cell receptor beta chain with its context. What it binds is unknown. Produced via immunoSEQ multiplex PCR; TCRdb's table is partial and in-frame only. This sample has some 54,000 clones, with less than 90% found just once. This sample was included in a study of a mutant IDH1 vaccine in newly diagnosed glioma. The study, taken as a whole, reports: The authors found pseudoprogression apparently unrelated to changes in top peripheral T cell clonotypes.

Germline values: CDR1 MNHEY, CDR2 SMNVEV (reference sequence). The length of the CDR3 is 18 residues. Trimming took 5 bases from V and 1 from J; bases not matched to a gene: 13. As for time point: week 35, safety follow-up. One vaccine dose held 300 ug of mutant IDH1 20-mer peptide and came with topical imiquimod. The source was PBMCs, collected from a glioma patient whose treatment included an IDH1 peptide vaccine. V gene TRBV27 combines with J gene TRBJ1-4; 7 nucleotides line up with TRBD1. This sequence originates from a woman under 30 with glioma. CDR3 in DNA: TGTGCCAGCAGTCCGCTCAGGGGGAAGCGGGGAACTAATGAAAAACTGTTTTTT. Translated: CASSPLRGKRGTNEKLFF.